The TCR beta chain under discussion was sequenced for a study of graft-versus-host responses after intestinal transplantation. Study-wide results and caveats: Peak circulating GvH clone levels were associated with early post-transplant HvG declines.

Germline V lookup: CDR1 MDHEN, CDR2 SYDVKM. With 3 bases removed from V and 0 bases from J, the gap between germline ends came to 12 bases. The length of the CDR3 is 17 residues. Remarks on this clone: Its target is unknown.

This table comes from immunoSEQ multiplex PCR, and its TCRdb copy is limited to in-frame clones, with some not included. This table holds 96,000 or so clones, 80% to 95% found once. This chain links TRBV28 with TRBJ1-6, with a weak D call TRBD1 (5 bases). The TCR originated in a human donor who received an intestinal transplant. Specimen: unstimulated CD4+ T cells sorted from spleen or lymph node cells, collected before intestinal transplant. Here the CDR3 DNA reads TGTGCCAGCAGTTTGCAAAGACAGAGCTCCTATAATTCACCCCTCCACTTT. Its translation: CASSLQRQSSYNSPLHF.